This T cell receptor (beta chain) was retrieved from a study of beta chain features in type 1 diabetes. The study, taken as a whole, reports: All four CD4+ subsets of Type 1 diabetes patients contained TCRB CDR3s that were moderately but significantly shorter.

The authors reverse transcribed all of the isolated RNA, so sequencing captured expressed TCRB transcripts. The assay was immunoSEQ multiplex PCR, and TCRdb's table has in-frame clones only and misses some. The sample carries around 340,000 clones, around 9.3% recorded once. With 2 bases removed from V and 6 bases from J, the gap between germline ends came to 18 bases. The germline gives CDR1 SGHAT, CDR2 FQNNGV. The CDR3 has 16 amino acids. About this clone: Its antigen remains unidentified.

Material for sequencing was central memory CD4+ T cells from blood. The rearrangement joins TRBV11-2 to TRBJ2-3, with a weak D call TRBD2 (6 bases). This clonotype originated in a man aged 30 to 39 with type 1 diabetes. This chain's CDR3 is CASSLTRGVGKDTQYF. As DNA, the CDR3 is TGTGCCAGCAGCTTAACCCGCGGGGTGGGTAAGGATACGCAGTATTTT.